A selection of T cell receptor beta chains follows, all from one sample in a study of shared clonotypes between healthy human individuals. TCRdb keeps only in-frame clones here, not all; method: immunoSEQ multiplex PCR. The sample consists of roughly 720,000 clones, about nine tenths of them appearing once. Input material: memory CD8+ T cells from PBMCs. The receptors here all came from a man between 18 and 35 years old in good health. Some clones in this sample may be carry-over from other donors' samples. The CDR3 runs from the conserved cysteine through the conserved F or W. D genes are given only for firm matches. Clone sizes are given selectively: once, few, many, or a class where the clone is expanded.

cdr3_aa,cdr3_nt,d_call,v_call,j_call,clone_size
CAADPTGGSNQPQHF,TGTGCCGCCGACCCTACGGGGGGTAGCAATCAGCCCCAGCATTTT,.,TRBV28,TRBJ1-5,.
CATSRGGEEAQHF,TGTGCCACCAGCAGAGGGGGGGAAGAGGCCCAGCATTTT,.,TRBV15,TRBJ1-5,.
CASSTPGGGLFGELFF,TGTGCCAGTAGTACCCCGGGGGGGGGCTTGTTCGGGGAGCTGTTTTTT,TRBD2,TRBV19,TRBJ2-2,.
CASSNPEGGFNYGYTF,TGTGCCAGCAGCAACCCCGAAGGGGGGTTTAACTATGGCTACACCTTC,.,TRBV7-8,TRBJ1-2,.
CASSLVGRGYEQYF,TGTGCCAGCAGCTTAGTAGGCAGGGGCTACGAGCAGTACTTC,.,TRBV11-2,TRBJ2-7,.
CASSSLSWLNYGYTF,TGTGCCAGCAGTTCCCTCTCTTGGCTTAACTATGGCTACACCTTC,.,TRBV6-5,TRBJ1-2,.
CASSQVRRGEQFF,TGCGCCAGCAGCCAAGTCAGGAGGGGTGAGCAGTTCTTC,.,TRBV4-3,TRBJ2-1,.
CASSVTAWGNQPQHF,TGTGCCAGCAGTGTGACCGCTTGGGGAAATCAGCCCCAGCATTTT,.,TRBV6-1,TRBJ1-5,.
CASSQESEKLFF,TGTGCCAGCAGCCAAGAGAGTGAAAAACTGTTTTTT,.,TRBV14,TRBJ1-4,.
CASMAGGSYGYTF,TGTGCCAGCATGGCAGGGGGCAGCTATGGCTACACCTTC,TRBD1,TRBV28,TRBJ1-2,few
CSVEDWRGEAFF,TGCAGCGTTGAAGATTGGAGGGGGGAAGCTTTCTTT,.,TRBV29-1,TRBJ1-1,.
CASSLSWDRPTNEQYF,TGTGCCAGCAGTTTATCGTGGGACAGGCCCACCAACGAGCAGTACTTC,TRBD1,TRBV28,TRBJ2-7,.
CASSLELATSSEQYF,TGTGCCAGCAGCTTAGAGCTAGCTACATCGTCCGAGCAGTACTTC,.,TRBV7-8,TRBJ2-7,.
CAISDYSTIYEQYF,TGTGCCATCAGTGATTATTCGACAATTTACGAGCAGTACTTC,.,TRBV10-3,TRBJ2-7,.
CASRSLGTGVNYGYTF,TGCGCCAGCAGATCTCTCGGGACAGGGGTTAACTATGGCTACACCTTC,TRBD1,TRBV5-1,TRBJ1-2,few
CASSLLGSGTRSGGYTF,TGTGCCAGCAGTTTATTAGGATCCGGGACACGGAGCGGTGGCTACACCTTC,.,TRBV27,TRBJ1-2,.
CASSEGTSANNEQFF,TGTGCCAGCAGTGAGGGGACTAGCGCCAACAATGAGCAGTTCTTC,TRBD2,TRBV6-4,TRBJ2-1,few
CASKGRWDTEAFF,TGCGCCAGCAAGGGACGGTGGGACACTGAAGCTTTCTTT,.,TRBV10-1,TRBJ1-1,.
CASGRTGAYNEQFF,TGTGCTAGTGGCCGGACAGGGGCCTACAATGAGCAGTTCTTC,TRBD1,TRBV12-5,TRBJ2-1,.
CSVEGREGTDTQYF,TGCAGCGTTGAAGGGCGGGAGGGCACAGATACGCAGTATTTT,TRBD2,TRBV29-1,TRBJ2-3,.
CSVEGTTSGGDYEQYF,TGCAGCGTTGAAGGTACAACTAGCGGTGGGGACTACGAGCAGTACTTC,TRBD2,TRBV29-1,TRBJ2-7,.
CASSGLGSYNEQFF,TGTGCCAGCAGCGGGCTGGGCTCCTACAATGAGCAGTTCTTC,.,TRBV9,TRBJ2-1,.
CASSALTSGSHNEQFF,TGTGCCAGCAGTGCCCTCACTAGCGGGAGCCACAATGAGCAGTTCTTC,TRBD2,TRBV6-1,TRBJ2-1,.
CASSLGRGETQYF,TGTGCCAGCAGCTTGGGTCGGGGCGAGACCCAGTACTTC,.,TRBV5-4,TRBJ2-5,many
CASRTGKTSYNEQFF,TGTGCCAGCAGAACAGGGAAAACGTCCTACAATGAGCAGTTCTTC,.,TRBV27,TRBJ2-1,.
CASSQVHSAYGYTF,TGTGCCAGCAGCCAAGTACACAGCGCCTATGGCTACACCTTC,.,TRBV14,TRBJ1-2,.
CASSPYPGLSGEQFF,TGTGCCAGCAGCCCGTATCCCGGACTTTCAGGTGAGCAGTTCTTC,.,TRBV11-3,TRBJ2-1,.
CASSEWGRNTEAFF,TGTGCCAGCAGTGAGTGGGGTAGGAACACTGAAGCTTTCTTT,.,TRBV6-5,TRBJ1-1,once
CASSFEGFEQFF,TGCGCCAGCAGCTTCGAGGGGTTTGAGCAGTTCTTC,.,TRBV5-1,TRBJ2-1,once
CASSVAWGSSYEQYF,TGTGCCAGCAGCGTAGCCTGGGGGAGCTCCTACGAGCAGTACTTC,.,TRBV9,TRBJ2-7,.
CASSPDRPEAFF,TGTGCCAGCAGCCCTGACAGACCTGAAGCTTTCTTT,.,TRBV11-2,TRBJ1-1,.
CASSFSPSDRTDTQYF,TGTGCCAGCAGCTTTTCTCCTAGCGACCGCACAGATACGCAGTATTTT,.,TRBV7-6,TRBJ2-3,.
CASSLDYLTYNEQFF,TGTGCCAGCAGCCTAGACTATCTGACCTACAATGAGCAGTTCTTC,.,TRBV11-2,TRBJ2-1,.
CASSLELADTQYF,TGTGCCAGCAGCTTAGAGTTAGCAGATACGCAGTATTTT,.,TRBV11-2,TRBJ2-3,.
CASSLHSGTGFYEQYF,TGTGCCAGCAGTTTACATTCCGGGACAGGCTTCTACGAGCAGTACTTC,TRBD1,TRBV2,TRBJ2-7,.
CASSPKSPVPGETQYF,TGTGCCAGCAGTCCGAAATCGCCGGTCCCGGGTGAGACCCAGTACTTC,.,TRBV27,TRBJ2-5,.
CASSQPLTGEQFF,TGTGCCAGCAGTCAACCTTTAACTGGGGAGCAGTTCTTC,.,TRBV6-5,TRBJ2-1,once
CASSLGGIKDTEAFF,TGTGCCAGCAGCTTGGGAGGGATCAAGGACACTGAAGCTTTCTTT,.,TRBV5-4,TRBJ1-1,.
CASSPYLGGFVTEAFF,TGTGCCAGTAGTCCCTACCTGGGGGGATTTGTCACTGAAGCTTTCTTT,.,TRBV19,TRBJ1-1,.
CASSLVSRGRRYEQYF,TGTGCCAGCAGCTTAGTTTCCAGGGGGCGCCGGTACGAGCAGTACTTC,TRBD1,TRBV7-2,TRBJ2-7,.
CASSRLAGGPSEQYF,TGTGCCAGCAGTCGACTAGCGGGAGGGCCTTCCGAGCAGTACTTC,TRBD2,TRBV6-1,TRBJ2-7,.
CASKPGTTGELFF,TGTGCCAGCAAGCCGGGGACTACCGGGGAGCTGTTTTTT,.,TRBV28,TRBJ2-2,few
CAWSGVFYASSGNTIYF,TGTGCCTGGAGTGGAGTATTTTACGCAAGCTCTGGAAACACCATATATTTT,.,TRBV30,TRBJ1-3,few
CASSPDRQSSQYF,TGTGCCAGCTCACCTGACAGGCAGAGTTCCCAGTACTTC,.,TRBV18,TRBJ2-5,.
CASSVGAREGADTQYF,TGTGCCAGCAGCGTAGGGGCCCGGGAGGGTGCAGATACGCAGTATTTT,TRBD2,TRBV9,TRBJ2-3,.
CASSFIYISEGVSTDTQYF,TGTGCCAGCAGCTTTATTTATATCTCGGAAGGCGTGAGCACAGATACGCAGTATTTT,.,TRBV7-9,TRBJ2-3,.
CASSPSFVRETQYF,TGTGCCAGCAGCCCGTCTTTCGTCCGTGAGACCCAGTACTTC,.,TRBV14,TRBJ2-5,.
CASSAGIRGRYNEQFF,TGTGCCAGCAGCGCAGGGATCCGCGGCAGGTACAATGAGCAGTTCTTC,.,TRBV5-5,TRBJ2-1,.
CASSYGEGAASETQYF,TGTGCCAGCAGTTACGGGGAGGGCGCGGCGTCAGAGACCCAGTACTTC,TRBD2,TRBV6-5,TRBJ2-5,.
CASTTFFRDRVPLTSYEQYF,TGTGCCAGCACGACCTTTTTCCGGGACAGGGTACCGCTGACTTCCTACGAGCAGTACTTC,TRBD1,TRBV28,TRBJ2-7,once
CASSLGNREAFF,TGTGCCAGCAGCTTAGGGAATAGGGAGGCTTTCTTT,.,TRBV11-2,TRBJ1-1,.
CASSLLQGAHNEQFF,TGTGCCAGCAGCTTACTGCAGGGAGCCCACAATGAGCAGTTCTTC,.,TRBV7-9,TRBJ2-1,once
CASTTTETGGENYGYTF,TGTGCCAGCACCACAACCGAGACAGGGGGCGAGAACTATGGCTACACCTTC,TRBD1,TRBV25-1,TRBJ1-2,once
CASSYYQGRSADPQYF,TGTGCCAGCAGTTACTATCAGGGGCGGTCGGCAGATCCGCAGTATTTT,.,TRBV6-6,TRBJ2-3,.